The next 6 T cell receptor beta chains were all read from a single sample in a study of blood T cells in healthy people across ages. Alongside a J-beta primer mix, a sample-barcoded 5' primer served in a second PCR lasting about 7 to 12 cycles. TCRdb processed the 5' RACE reads anew with MiXCR; each CDR3 protein has one entry. The table lists about 800,000 distinct CDR3 sequences, 58% of them singletons. Sequences were obtained from blood. These receptors were collected from a man aged 30-40 years in good health.

This clonotype came up many times. The gene calls are TRBV5-1 and TRBJ2-7, with unresolved D. The CDR3 covers 11 residues. The V end lost 0 bases, the J end lost 6 bases, and 4 bases lay between the germline ends. The germline CDR1 and CDR2 sequences are SGHRS and YFSETQ. CDR3 amino acids: CASSLGTEQYF. DNA for the CDR3: TGCGCCAGCAGCTTGGGAACCGAGCAGTACTTC.

This rearrangement joins TRBV11-2 to TRBJ2-7; TRBD2 might be the D (6 bases). This CDR3 is 10 amino acids long. From germline, CDR1 is SGHAT and CDR2 FQNNGV. V lost 5 bases to trimming and J lost 12 bases, with 11 bases between them. The DNA for the CDR3 is TGTGCCAGCAGCGCGGGACCTTCGTACTTC. Translated: CASSAGPSYF.

The genes are TRBV10-3 and TRBJ2-5; D tentatively reads TRBD1 or TRBD2 (5 bases each). The CDR3 loop spans 16 amino acids. Germline-derived CDR1 and CDR2 are ENHRY and SYGVKD. V was pared by 4 bases and J by 1 base, with 16 bases between. CDR3 region: CAISGQYGGLQETQYF. The CDR3 nucleotides read TGTGCCATCAGTGGGCAGTATGGGGGTCTCCAAGAGACCCAGTACTTC.

The J gene is TRBJ2-7, the V gene TRBV7-9; 10 nucleotides line up with TRBD2. This CDR3 region has 17 residues. V shed 2 bases, J shed 0 bases, and the junction held 7 bases outside the gene matches. Germline V gene lookup returns CDR1 SEHNR and CDR2 FQNEAQ (reference sequence). The CDR3 DNA follows: TGTGCCAGCAGCTTATTTCAAGCGGGGGGGTCCTCCTACGAGCAGTACTTC. Its translation is CASSLFQAGGSSYEQYF. Full variable domain (missing parts from reference TRBV7-9 and TRBJ2-7): DTGVSQNPRHKITKRGQNVTFRCDPISEHNRLYWYRQTLGQGPEFLTYFQNEAQLEKSRLLSDRFSAERPKGSFSTLEIQRTEQGDSAMYLCASSLFQAGGSSYEQYFGPGTRLTVT.

This clonotype has only a few counts. The chain has TRBV7-9 and TRBJ2-7; D gene uncertain. Germline CDR1 is SEHNR and CDR2 is FQNEAQ (reference sequence). This CDR3 contains 11 residues. V was shortened by 3 bases and J by 5 bases, with 5 bases between the two germline ends. The CDR3 here is CASSFQDEQYF. Written as DNA, the CDR3 is TGTGCCAGCAGCTTCCAGGACGAGCAGTACTTC.

The gene calls are TRBV5-1 and TRBJ2-5; TRBD2 might be the D (6 bases). The J call may be wrong; the DNA end is better matched by TRBJ2-7. Germline values: CDR1 SGHRS, CDR2 YFSETQ. This CDR3 contains 15 residues. Here the CDR3 DNA reads TGCGCCAGCAGCTTGGGTTCTGCGGGGATACACGAGCAGTACTTC. Its protein is CASSLGSAGIHEQYF.